The subject of this entry is one T cell receptor (beta chain). Assay: immunoSEQ multiplex PCR; the TCRdb copy retains only in-frame clones and omits some. The table shows 150,000 to 180,000 clones, with about 80% occurring only once. V dropped 0 bases and J dropped 9; count of bases not matched to a gene: 9. CDR3 length: 16 amino acids. Germline V gene data show CDR1 as SGHRS and CDR2 as YFSETQ. The Seattle patients, enrolled during active infection, were followed longitudinally. The data originate from a study of blood T cell repertoires in COVID-19. V is TRBV5-1 and J is TRBJ2-1; the match to TRBD2 covers 10 bases. The sequence came from a woman aged 60 to 75 with COVID-19, enrolled during active disease. What was sequenced was peripheral blood. CDR3 sequence reads: CASSLGVGLASGEQFF. The CDR3 DNA sequence: TGCGCCAGCAGCTTGGGGGTGGGACTAGCGTCGGGTGAGCAGTTCTTC.